The 16 T cell receptor beta chains presented below share a single source sample, sequenced in a study of blood T cell repertoires in COVID-19. The data were produced by immunoSEQ multiplex PCR, yet TCRdb's version contains in-frame clones alone and is incomplete. The sample includes some 350,000 clones, 80% to 90% of them seen just once. The material sequenced was PBMCs or T cells enriched from blood (not recorded which). These receptors all come from a man aged 18 to 29 who had recovered from COVID-19.

The genes are TRBV28 and TRBJ1-4; 7 positions agree with TRBD1. Germline-derived CDR1 and CDR2 are MDHEN and SYDVKM. The CDR3 loop spans 15 amino acids. V shed 7 bases, J shed 7 bases, and the junction held 12 bases outside the gene matches. CDR3 region: CASTAGGSRSEKLFF. The CDR3 DNA follows: TGTGCCAGCACCGCAGGGGGGTCTAGGAGTGAAAAACTGTTTTTT.

Points on this clone: At the DNA level, this CDR3 is encoded by other sequences in the same sample as well. V usage is TRBV18 and J usage is TRBJ1-2; tentatively, D is TRBD1 (6 bases). The V and J ends lost 1 base and 1 base respectively, with 7 bases between them. The CDR3 totals 14 residues. Germline lookup yields CDR1 KGHSH and CDR2 LQKENI. The CDR3 region is CASSPQDSNYGYTF. CDR3 bases: TGTGCCAGCTCACCACAGGACAGTAACTATGGCTACACCTTC.

The chain carries TRBV10-3 and TRBJ1-5; D gene unclear. The CDR3 is 12 residues long. Looked up from germline, CDR1 is ENHRY and CDR2 is SYGVKD. The V end was cut by 0 bases, the J end by 7 bases, with 4 bases between. CDR3 sequence reads: CAISESEQPQHF. The CDR3 nucleotides are TGTGCCATCAGTGAGTCGGAGCAGCCCCAGCATTTT.

This chain joins TRBV19 and TRBJ1-5; D uncertain. Germline CDR1 and CDR2: LNHDA and SQIVND (reference sequence). This CDR3 comprises 15 residues. V was clipped by 2 bases and J by 3 bases, with 11 bases between them. In nucleotides, the CDR3 is TGTGCCAGTAGTATAATAGCGAGTTCCAATCAGCCCCAGCATTTT. Protein: CASSIIASSNQPQHF.

The J gene is TRBJ2-1, the V gene TRBV4-1, with D unresolved. The CDR3 contains 13 residues. The germline CDR1 and CDR2 sequences are MGHRA and YSYEKL. V lost 0 bases and J 4 bases, leaving 4 bases between the germline ends. CDR3 loop: CASSQEAYNEQFF. CDR3 coding DNA: TGCGCCAGCAGCCAAGAGGCTTACAATGAGCAGTTCTTC.

This rearrangement joins TRBV6-5 to TRBJ2-3; TRBD1 might be the D (6 bases). Germline V lookup: CDR1 MNHEY, CDR2 SVGAGI. The CDR3 length is 14 residues. V was pared by 7 bases and J by 1 base, with 12 bases between. The CDR3 sequence: CASKWGQGTDTQYF. CDR3 bases: TGTGCCAGCAAGTGGGGGCAGGGCACAGATACGCAGTATTTT.

V usage is TRBV11-2 and J usage is TRBJ1-6; D is ambiguous. Germline loops: CDR1 SGHAT, CDR2 FQNNGV. The CDR3 is made up of 13 amino acids. V was trimmed by 5 bases and J by 0 bases, leaving 2 bases between them. The CDR3 bases are TGTGCCAGCAGCCGCTCCTATAATTCACCCCTCCACTTT. Translation gives CASSRSYNSPLHF.

CDR3 nucleotide sequence: TGTGCCAGCAGCAACTCAGGCCTGAATGAAAAACTGTTTTTT. This translates into CASSNSGLNEKLFF. The chain links TRBV6-5 to TRBJ1-4; D not resolved. V was clipped by 6 bases and J by 5 bases, with 13 bases between them. This CDR3 region has 14 residues. The germline V gene has CDR1 MNHEY and CDR2 SVGAGI.

The genes are TRBV5-8 and TRBJ1-6; D not certain. The CDR3 is 16 residues long. Looked up from germline, CDR1 is SGHTS and CDR2 is YDEGEE. V lost 1 base, J lost 1 base, and 9 bases lay in between. The CDR3 DNA is TGTGCCAGCAGCTTGTCCGGGATTTCCTATAATTCACCCCTCCACTTT. Its translation is CASSLSGISYNSPLHF.

V is TRBV5-1 and J is TRBJ1-3, with D tentatively TRBD1 (5 bases). This CDR3 contains 16 residues. Germline CDR1 reads SGHRS; CDR2 reads YFSETQ. V was pared by 1 base and J by 1 base, with 12 bases between. The CDR3 DNA follows: TGCGCCAGCAGCTTGTCAGGGAGGATTTCTGGAAACACCATATATTTT. It yields the protein CASSLSGRISGNTIYF.

The V gene is TRBV6-5, the J gene TRBJ2-3; D not resolved. In germline, CDR1 is MNHEY, CDR2 SVGAGI. Trimming removed 6 bases at V and 4 bases at J, with 5 bases between. CDR3 length: 11 amino acids. This CDR3 is CASRQSDTQYF. As DNA, the CDR3 is TGTGCCAGCAGACAATCAGATACGCAGTATTTT.

V usage is TRBV5-4 and J usage is TRBJ1-3, with a possible D match to TRBD1 (6 bases). Germline CDR1 is SGHNT and CDR2 is YYREEE (reference sequence). The CDR3 runs 17 residues. V was trimmed by 4 bases and J by 0 bases, leaving 17 bases between them. The CDR3 coding sequence is TGTGCCAGCAGCCCCGGCGGACAGATCGACTCTGGAAACACCATATATTTT. Translation: CASSPGGQIDSGNTIYF.

The V call is TRBV6-1, the J call TRBJ2-1; 12 bases are a match to TRBD1. CDR1 is MNHNS, CDR2 SASEGT, per germline. This CDR3 has 15 residues. V trimming: 3 bases; J trimming: 9 bases; junction bases outside the gene matches: 6. CDR3 in amino acids: CASSDRDRGRREQFF. CDR3 nucleotides: TGTGCCAGCAGTGACAGGGACAGGGGGCGTCGTGAGCAGTTCTTC.

The V gene is TRBV6-1, the J gene TRBJ1-2, with D perhaps matching TRBD1 (5 bases). Trimming took off 2 bases at V and 5 bases at J, with 15 bases between the two ends. Germline CDR1 and CDR2: MNHNS and SASEGT. This CDR3 is built from 15 residues. The CDR3 here is CASSEWARQTYGYTF. The CDR3 nucleotides are TGTGCCAGCAGTGAATGGGCTCGACAGACGTATGGCTACACCTTC.

The chain carries TRBV18 and TRBJ2-5, with D possibly TRBD2 on 5 matching bases. Trimming left V 8 bases short and J 1 base short, with 11 bases between. The germline CDR1 and CDR2 sequences are KGHSH and LQKENI. The CDR3 covers 13 residues. CDR3 protein: CASGYGVQETQYF. DNA for the CDR3: TGTGCCAGCGGCTACGGGGTCCAAGAGACCCAGTACTTC.

This clone was observed a single time. This sequence joins TRBV24-1 and TRBJ1-3; D not resolved. This CDR3 region has 15 residues. The V gene lost 1 base and the J gene lost 0 bases, with 6 bases spanning the gap. Germline V lookup: CDR1 KGHDR, CDR2 SFDVKD. CDR3 DNA sequence: TGTGCCACCAGTGATTTTTCAGACTCTGGAAACACCATATATTTT. It is translated as CATSDFSDSGNTIYF.